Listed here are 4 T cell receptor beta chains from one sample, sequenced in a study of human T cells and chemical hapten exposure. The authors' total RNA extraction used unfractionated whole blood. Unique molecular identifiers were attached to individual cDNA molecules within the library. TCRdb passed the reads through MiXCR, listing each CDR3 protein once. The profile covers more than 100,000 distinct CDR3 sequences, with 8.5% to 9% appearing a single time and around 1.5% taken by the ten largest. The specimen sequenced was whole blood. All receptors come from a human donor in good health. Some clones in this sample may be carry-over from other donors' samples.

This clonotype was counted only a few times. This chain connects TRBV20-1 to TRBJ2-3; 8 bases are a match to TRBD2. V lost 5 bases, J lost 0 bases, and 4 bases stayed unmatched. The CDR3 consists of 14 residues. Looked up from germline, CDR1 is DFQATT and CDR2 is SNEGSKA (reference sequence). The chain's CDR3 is CSAYSGESTDTQYF. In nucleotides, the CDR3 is TGCAGTGCTTATAGCGGGGAAAGCACAGATACGCAGTATTTT.

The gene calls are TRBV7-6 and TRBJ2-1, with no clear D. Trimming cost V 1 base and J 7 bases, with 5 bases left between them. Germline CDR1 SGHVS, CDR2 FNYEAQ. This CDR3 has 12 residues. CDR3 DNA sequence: TGTGCCAGCAGCTTAGGGCAAAATGAGCAGTTCTTC. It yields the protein CASSLGQNEQFF. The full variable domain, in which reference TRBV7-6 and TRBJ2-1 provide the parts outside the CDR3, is GAGVSQSPRYKVTKRGQDVALRCDPISGHVSLYWYRQALGQGPEFLTYFNYEAQQDKSGLPNDRFSAERPEGSISTLTIQRTEQRDSAMYRCASSLGQNEQFFGPGTRLTVL.

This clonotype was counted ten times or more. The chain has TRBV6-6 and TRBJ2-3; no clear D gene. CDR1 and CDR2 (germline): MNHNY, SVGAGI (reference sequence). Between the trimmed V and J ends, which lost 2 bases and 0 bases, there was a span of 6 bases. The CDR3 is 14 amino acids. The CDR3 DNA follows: TGTGCCAGCAGTTACGCGGACAGCACAGATACGCAGTATTTT. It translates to CASSYADSTDTQYF.

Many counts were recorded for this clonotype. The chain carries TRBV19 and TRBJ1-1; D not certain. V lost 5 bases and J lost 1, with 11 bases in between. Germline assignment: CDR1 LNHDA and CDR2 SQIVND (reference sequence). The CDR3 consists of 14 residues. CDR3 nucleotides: TGTGCCAGTAGTCCATACAAGGAGAACACTGAAGCTTTCTTT. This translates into CASSPYKENTEAFF.